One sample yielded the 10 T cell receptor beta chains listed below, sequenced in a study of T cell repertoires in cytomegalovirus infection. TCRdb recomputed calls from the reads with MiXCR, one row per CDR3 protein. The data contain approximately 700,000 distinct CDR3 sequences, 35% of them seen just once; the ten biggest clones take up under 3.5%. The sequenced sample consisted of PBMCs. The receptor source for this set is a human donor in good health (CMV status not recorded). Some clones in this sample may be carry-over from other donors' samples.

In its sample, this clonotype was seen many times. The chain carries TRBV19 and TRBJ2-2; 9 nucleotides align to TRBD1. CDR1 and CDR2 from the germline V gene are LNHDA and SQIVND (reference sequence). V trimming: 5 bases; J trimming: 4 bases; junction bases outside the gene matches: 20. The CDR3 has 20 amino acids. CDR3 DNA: TGTGCCAGTAGTCTCCTAAAGACCTCGACCGGGACAGGGTTCACCGGGGAGCTGTTTTTT. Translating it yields CASSLLKTSTGTGFTGELFF.

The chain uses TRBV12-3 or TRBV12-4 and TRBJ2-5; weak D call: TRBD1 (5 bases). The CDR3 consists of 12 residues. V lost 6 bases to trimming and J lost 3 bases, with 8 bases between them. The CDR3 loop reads CASSAQEETQYF. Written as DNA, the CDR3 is TGTGCCAGCAGCGCACAGGAAGAGACCCAGTACTTC.

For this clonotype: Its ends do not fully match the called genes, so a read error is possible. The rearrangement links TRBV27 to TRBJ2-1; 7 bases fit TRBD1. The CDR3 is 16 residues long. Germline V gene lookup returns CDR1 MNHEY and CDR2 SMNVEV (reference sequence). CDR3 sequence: CASRLLTGLNYNEQFF. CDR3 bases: TGTGCCAGCAGGTTATTGACAGGGCTCAATTACAATGAGCAGTTCTTC.

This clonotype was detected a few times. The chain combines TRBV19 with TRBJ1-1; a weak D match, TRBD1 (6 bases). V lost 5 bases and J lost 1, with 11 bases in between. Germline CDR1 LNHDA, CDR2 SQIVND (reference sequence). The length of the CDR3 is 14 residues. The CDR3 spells CASSPRQANTEAFF. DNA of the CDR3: TGTGCCAGTAGTCCACGACAGGCGAACACTGAAGCTTTCTTT.

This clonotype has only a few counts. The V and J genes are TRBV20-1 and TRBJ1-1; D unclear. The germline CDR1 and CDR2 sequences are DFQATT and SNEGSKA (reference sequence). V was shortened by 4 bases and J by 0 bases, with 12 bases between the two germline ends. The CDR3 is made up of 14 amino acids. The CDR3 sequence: CSAKMLNLNTEAFF. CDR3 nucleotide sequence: TGCAGTGCTAAGATGTTAAACTTGAACACTGAAGCTTTCTTT.

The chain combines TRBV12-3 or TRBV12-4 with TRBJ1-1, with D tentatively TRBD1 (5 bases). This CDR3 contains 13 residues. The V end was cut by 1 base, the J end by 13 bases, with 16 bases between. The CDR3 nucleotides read TGTGCCAGCAGTTTAGATCTGGAGGGGAAGATTTTCTTT. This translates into CASSLDLEGKIFF.

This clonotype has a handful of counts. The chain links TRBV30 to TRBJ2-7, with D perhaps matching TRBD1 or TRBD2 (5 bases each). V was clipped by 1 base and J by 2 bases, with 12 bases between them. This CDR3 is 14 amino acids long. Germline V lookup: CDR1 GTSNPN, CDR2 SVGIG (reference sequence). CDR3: CAWSANPGPYEQYF. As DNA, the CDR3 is TGTGCCTGGAGTGCGAACCCGGGGCCCTACGAGCAGTACTTC.

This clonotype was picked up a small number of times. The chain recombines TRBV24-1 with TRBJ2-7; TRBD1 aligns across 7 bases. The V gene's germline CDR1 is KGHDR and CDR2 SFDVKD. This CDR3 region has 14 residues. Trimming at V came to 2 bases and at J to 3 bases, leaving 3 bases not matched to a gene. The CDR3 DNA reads TGTGCCACCAGTGATTCCCGGGACAGCTACGAGCAGTACTTC. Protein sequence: CATSDSRDSYEQYF.

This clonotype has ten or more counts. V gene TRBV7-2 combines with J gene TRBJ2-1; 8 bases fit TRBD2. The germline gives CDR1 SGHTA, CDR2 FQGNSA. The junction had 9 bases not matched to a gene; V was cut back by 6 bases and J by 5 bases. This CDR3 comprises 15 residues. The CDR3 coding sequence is TGTGCCAGCAGTCCAAAGCGGGAGTATCACAATGAGCAGTTCTTC. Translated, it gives CASSPKREYHNEQFF.

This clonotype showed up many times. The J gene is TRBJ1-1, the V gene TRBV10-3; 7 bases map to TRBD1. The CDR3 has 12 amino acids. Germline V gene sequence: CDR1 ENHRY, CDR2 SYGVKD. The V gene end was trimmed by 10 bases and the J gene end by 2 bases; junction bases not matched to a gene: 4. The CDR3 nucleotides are TGTGCCACCCGGACAGGCAACACTGAAGCTTTCTTT. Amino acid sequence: CATRTGNTEAFF.